The rows below give T cell receptor beta chains drawn from one sample of a study of regulatory T cells in long-lasting Graves disease. MiXCR, run by TCRdb on the multiplex PCR reads, gives a single entry per CDR3 protein. The sample lists 450,000 to 600,000 distinct CDR3 sequences, around 15% occurring once. These data also featured in a second study, about T cells in Graves' hyperthyroidism and ophthalmopathy.

The source was peripheral blood mononuclear cells (PBMCs), collected at new diagnosis, from a patient treated with antithyroid drugs. The receptors were sampled from a man aged 40-55 years with Graves disease. CDR3s include the opening cysteine and the closing phenylalanine or tryptophan. D genes are given only for firm matches. Size is omitted from some rows. Given values are once, few, many or a class for expanded clones.

>TRBJ2-3|TRBD2|TRBV29-1|many
TGCAGCGTAAGAGGGACTAGCGGGACTACGCAGTATTTT
CSVRGTSGTTQYF
>TRBJ1-6|NA|TRBV13|NA
TGTGCCAGCAGCTCAGGGACCACTAATTCACCCCTCCACTTT
CASSSGTTNSPLHF
>TRBJ2-3|NA|TRBV7-9|NA
TGTGCCAGCAGCTTGAGGGTGGCAGGGGACGTCACAGATACGCAGTATTTT
CASSLRVAGDVTDTQYF
>TRBJ2-7|TRBD1|TRBV6-1|many
TGTGCCAGCACTAGACAGGGGGCCTCCTACGAGCAGTACTTC
CASTRQGASYEQYF
>TRBJ2-1|NA|TRBV12-3/TRBV12-4|few
TGTGCCAGCATTGCCCCCGGACAGAGCTCCTACAATGAGCAGTTCTTC
CASIAPGQSSYNEQFF
>TRBJ1-2|TRBD1|TRBV30|many
TGTGCCTGGAGTGCCCTATTACAGGGGGGCTACACCTTC
CAWSALLQGGYTF
>TRBJ2-5|NA|TRBV12-3/TRBV12-4|NA
TGTGCCAGCAACAGGGAATGGAAAGAGACCCAGTACTTC
CASNREWKETQYF
>TRBJ1-4|NA|TRBV20-1|many
TGCAGTGCTAGTGGGCATACTGGGACTAATGAAAAACTGTTTTTT
CSASGHTGTNEKLFF
>TRBJ2-7|TRBD2|TRBV29-1|many
TGCAGCGTGCGTCTAGCGGAGACTTACGAGCAGTACTTC
CSVRLAETYEQYF
>TRBJ2-7|TRBD1|TRBV27|many
TGTGCCAGCAGTTCCTCCTGGACAGGGTACTACGAGCAGTACTTC
CASSSSWTGYYEQYF
>TRBJ2-2|NA|TRBV30|many
TGTGCCTCGAACGGACTGTTCACCGGGGAGCTGTTTTTT
CASNGLFTGELFF
>TRBJ2-7|TRBD2|TRBV20-1|NA
TGCAGTGGTGGCCCCAAATCATTCACTAGCGGAGCCTACGAGCAGTACTTC
CSGGPKSFTSGAYEQYF
>TRBJ2-7|NA|TRBV6-2/TRBV6-3|many
TGTGCCAGCAGTTATCTGCAGGGGAGAAGGGACGAGCAGTACTTC
CASSYLQGRRDEQYF
>TRBJ2-3|NA|TRBV19|NA
TGTGCCAGTAGTAGGCATAGCACAGATACGCAGTATTTT
CASSRHSTDTQYF
>TRBJ1-1|TRBD1|TRBV10-1|many
TGCGCCAGCAGCCGCGGACAGGGGGGGATGAACACTGAAGCTTTCTTT
CASSRGQGGMNTEAFF
>TRBJ2-1|NA|TRBV29-1|few
TGCAGCGTTGGGCCAGGAGACGGCGTTGATGAGCAGTTCTTC
CSVGPGDGVDEQFF
>TRBJ2-3|NA|TRBV5-5|NA
TGTGCCAGCAGCTTGACAGGGCCAGATACGCAGTATTTT
CASSLTGPDTQYF
>TRBJ1-2|NA|TRBV29-1|once
TGCAGCGTTGAAGATTTGGGCAGGGGTAACTATGGCTACACCTTC
CSVEDLGRGNYGYTF
>TRBJ1-5|NA|TRBV20-1|few
TGCAGTGCTAGGTACGGATTAAGTCAGCCCCAGCATTTT
CSARYGLSQPQHF
>TRBJ1-2|NA|TRBV6-2/TRBV6-3|many
TGTGCCAGCAGTTCGCCGGGGACAACTTATGGCTACACCTTC
CASSSPGTTYGYTF
>TRBJ2-5|NA|TRBV28|many
TGTGCCAGCAGTCCCCCCCGGGGGACCCAGTACTTC
CASSPPRGTQYF
>TRBJ2-1|TRBD2|TRBV20-1|NA
TGCAGTGCTAGAGATCCTAGCGGTCAAGGAAGCGGTGAGCAGTTCTTC
CSARDPSGQGSGEQFF
>TRBJ2-3|TRBD2|TRBV10-1|many
TGCGCCAGTTCACCGGGACTAGCGGGAGTACGAGATACGCAGTATTTT
CASSPGLAGVRDTQYF
>TRBJ2-2|NA|TRBV12-3/TRBV12-4|few
TGTGCCAGCAGTTACCTAAGAGTAAACACCGGGGAGCTGTTTTTT
CASSYLRVNTGELFF
>TRBJ1-4|NA|TRBV12-3/TRBV12-4|NA
TGTGCCAGCACGCAGAGTAAAGAGTCCCTCCAAGAAAAACTGTTTTTT
CASTQSKESLQEKLFF
>TRBJ2-3|NA|TRBV5-1|many
TGCGCCAGCAGCTTCTCGACTAGCACAGATACGCAGTATTTT
CASSFSTSTDTQYF
>TRBJ2-2|TRBD1|TRBV6-2/TRBV6-3|few
TGTGCCAGCAGTGTCCGCTCGGGACAGACGAACACCGGGGAGCTGTTTTTT
CASSVRSGQTNTGELFF
>TRBJ1-2|NA|TRBV28|many
TGTGCCAGCAGTCCCGGGACAACCGGCTATGGCTACACCTTC
CASSPGTTGYGYTF
>TRBJ2-3|TRBD1|TRBV20-1|many
TGCAGTGCTAGGACGGACAGGGGGCGAGATACGCAGTATTTT
CSARTDRGRDTQYF
>TRBJ1-2|NA|TRBV28|many
TGTGCCAGCACCCGTAGGGGCTATGGCTACACCTTC
CASTRRGYGYTF
>TRBJ1-4|TRBD1|TRBV27|many
TGTGCCAGCAGTCAAATCGGGACAGGGGTTGGAAAACTGTTTTTT
CASSQIGTGVGKLFF
>TRBJ2-1|TRBD2|TRBV7-3|NA
TGTGCCAGCAGCTATACTAGCGGGACCTACAATGAGCAGTTCTTC
CASSYTSGTYNEQFF
>TRBJ2-7|TRBD2|TRBV11-1|many
TGTGCCAGCAGCTTATTACTAGCGGGAGCTGTCGACGAGCAGTACTTC
CASSLLLAGAVDEQYF
>TRBJ1-5|NA|TRBV7-9|many
TGTGCCAGCAGCTTAGGCGCTGGGTGGAATCAGCCCCAGCATTTT
CASSLGAGWNQPQHF
>TRBJ2-2|NA|TRBV15|NA
TGTGCCACCAGTAGGGGAGTTTCCGGGGAGCTGTTTTTT
CATSRGVSGELFF
>TRBJ1-6|TRBD1|TRBV25-1|NA
TGTGCCAGCAGTGATGGCAGGGGGCGTCAAAATTCACCCCTCCACTTT
CASSDGRGRQNSPLHF
>TRBJ1-1|NA|TRBV19|NA
TGTGCCAGTAGTAAGACTGATAGAACAGGTGAAGCTTTCTTT
CASSKTDRTGEAFF
>TRBJ2-5|NA|TRBV3-1|many
TGTGCCAGCAGCCAGAGTCCCCCAGAGACCCAGTACTTC
CASSQSPPETQYF
>TRBJ2-7|NA|TRBV6-1|few
TGTGATAACAGGAGGACCTACGAGCAGTACTTC
CDNRRTYEQYF
>TRBJ2-3|NA|TRBV27|many
TGTGCCAGCAGTTTCACACCTAACACAGATACGCAGTATTTT
CASSFTPNTDTQYF